This T cell receptor (beta chain) was observed in a study of blood T cell repertoires in COVID-19. Cohort assignment relied on participant-reported clinical history. Shortly before study entry, within 2 weeks, exposed participants had met a COVID-19 case. Some clones are missing from TCRdb's copy, which holds only in-frame ones; the method was immunoSEQ multiplex PCR. The profile covers approximately 220,000 clones, with 80% to 90% appearing a single time and about 4.6% taken by the ten largest. The germline V gene encodes CDR1 KGHDR and CDR2 SFDVKD. Trimming stripped 3 bases from V and 0 bases from J, with 8 bases between. The CDR3 has 16 residues.

The clonotype originates from a woman aged 45-60 years who had been exposed to COVID-19. Sequencing was done on a sample of PBMCs or T cells enriched from blood (not recorded which). The chain links TRBV24-1 to TRBJ2-6; D possibly corresponds to TRBD1 (5 bases). The CDR3 loop reads CATSDTRASGANVLTF. The DNA for the CDR3 is TGTGCCACCAGTGATACCAGGGCCTCTGGGGCCAACGTCCTGACTTTC.